This T cell receptor beta chain was captured by sequencing in a study of blood T cell repertoires in COVID-19 (dated by TCRdb to between 2020 and 2021). With regard to the full study: Samples from collaborators originated in the United States, Italy and Spain and spanned both the acute and convalescent phases of COVID-19. The samples were drawn from the first 160 participants of the ongoing ImmuneRACE study and from 1,254 subjects provided by 6 global collaborators. Nearly every sample came with metadata listing a de-identified subject ID, COVID-19 status, age in years and sex. The dataset comprised deeply sampled blood TCRbeta repertoires from subjects exposed to, actively infected with, or recovered from COVID-19. Where available, HLA class I and class II types were taken from metadata supplied by the sample provider and were not determined by assay-based typing. A freely available public database, intended as a resource for researchers studying the immune response to SARS-CoV-2, is where the repertoires were released. The prospective study material was composed of cDNA or gDNA derived from T cells, B-cell-depleted T cells, or PBMCs. Broader findings and caveats from the paper: How much clinical and demographic metadata was included differed by source and by participant, and the metadata was provided uncurated.

TCRbeta CDR3 regions were amplified from genomic DNA by means of the immunoSEQ Assay, a bias-controlled multiplex PCR. For the original study's pipeline: Within the assay, amplification of reference gene primers was used to estimate how many nucleated cells each sample contained. Sequence reads were collapsed and filtered to measure the absolute abundance of every unique TCRbeta CDR3 rearrangement. For each sample, productive Simpson clonality was calculated as the square root of Simpson's diversity index across productive rearrangements. Held by TCRdb, this immuneACCESS table contains in-frame sequences only and omits some clones. Under half of the omission traces to an unresolved V gene where checked; the cause of the rest is unknown. The V and J calls and clone size were taken over from that table, and D and trimming were inferred from the DNA. This sample lists around 140,000 clones; approximately 88% were detected once. More than 9% of the sample is taken by the ten largest.

Spanning cysteine to phenylalanine, the CDR3 consists of 15 amino acids. Solely the CDR3 DNA is kept, with 45 bases framed from the first base. A distance of 16 bases separates the germline ends of V and J, which lose 3 bases and 5 bases respectively. CDR1 and CDR2, per the germline V gene (reference sequence), are LNHDA and SQIVND. Each collaborating institution followed its own protocols to collect whole blood in K2EDTA tubes. For TCRbeta analysis, collaborators shipped samples in one of three forms: frozen whole blood, isolated PBMCs, or DNA extracted from either of those sample types. As to this clone: Its antigen is still unknown. Base qualities are not recorded, but no much larger clone differs from it by a single base.

Specimen: peripheral blood. The chain is assembled from TRBV19 and TRBJ2-5; TRBD1 is a possible D gene, resting on 5 matching bases. The source is a man in his fifties or sixties with active or convalescent COVID-19. The DNA sequence is given as TGTGCCAGTAGTATCGGCAGGGCGAGCAGGGAGACCCAGTACTTC. It translates as CASSIGRASRETQYF.